These T cell receptor beta chains were read from a single sample in a study of T cell repertoires in cytomegalovirus infection. TCRdb ran MiXCR on the reads and lists one entry per CDR3 protein. Here the sample spans about 180,000 distinct CDR3 sequences, 17% being singletons. The sequenced sample was CD8+ T cells from PBMCs. The receptor set was obtained from a human donor in good health (CMV status not recorded). Some clones in this sample may be carry-over from other donors' samples. Both conserved end residues are part of each CDR3. A row's size may be missing; if present it is once, few, many or a size class.

CASRSGQGSYEQYF TRBJ2-7 few TRBV4-3
CASSSGTGGATEAFF TRBJ1-1 few TRBV6-1
CASSQEALQDQPQHF TRBJ1-5 . TRBV4-3
CASSPPGNTGELFF TRBJ2-2 . TRBV5-6
CSVRGELYEQYF TRBJ2-7 . TRBV29-1
CASSRTAGEQFF TRBJ2-1 few TRBV25-1
CSVQRGASTEAFF TRBJ1-1 once TRBV29-1
CASSPGGSGANVLTF TRBJ2-6 . TRBV7-8
CASSFPDTQYF TRBJ2-3 many TRBV7-2
CASSLRRSGEISTDTQYF TRBJ2-3 . TRBV5-5
CASSLRATGMNTEAFF TRBJ1-1 few TRBV7-6
CSVEGLAIRNEQFF TRBJ2-1 few TRBV29-1
CASSYSGYSTEAFF TRBJ1-1 few TRBV6-5
CASSLARGTGPNYGYTF TRBJ1-2 . TRBV7-6
CASSSRERTEAFF TRBJ1-1 . TRBV7-3
CASSLASGTGELFF TRBJ2-2 . TRBV7-6
CASSSKPNSDLPTDTQYF TRBJ2-3 . TRBV7-3
CASSSAGTSYEQYF TRBJ2-7 few TRBV11-2
CASRSGTSPEAFF TRBJ1-1 few TRBV12-3/TRBV12-4
CASSGTVLEEQYF TRBJ2-7 few TRBV12-3/TRBV12-4
CSVEGDRGRTEAFF TRBJ1-1 once TRBV29-1
CASSLGKGTDTQYF TRBJ2-3 . TRBV7-8
CASSLSGGAAKNIQYF TRBJ2-4 few TRBV7-2
CASSYVRPGGRELFF TRBJ2-2 few TRBV6-5
CASSPGGFNEQFF TRBJ2-1 . TRBV5-8
CASSFLGGLYEQYF TRBJ2-7 . TRBV28
CAGARGGTGELFF TRBJ2-2 few TRBV19
CASSFLTGGHVAYEQYF TRBJ2-7 . TRBV5-5
CASSYASGGTDTQYF TRBJ2-3 . TRBV6-2/TRBV6-3
CVSSLVSNEQFF TRBJ2-1 . TRBV7-2
CASSLVRGSPLHF TRBJ1-6 . TRBV28
CSVRQGTYEQYF TRBJ2-7 . TRBV29-1
CASSIGGSNQPQHF TRBJ1-5 . TRBV6-5
CASSPADYPDNEQFF TRBJ2-1 . TRBV5-6
CAFTRGENYEQYF TRBJ2-7 few TRBV7-9
CASSLKAGGPYETQYF TRBJ2-5 many TRBV7-2
CASSRTRGNTEAFF TRBJ1-1 few TRBV7-6
CASSLEIAGNTDTQYF TRBJ2-3 few TRBV7-3
CASRRIDRDQETQYF TRBJ2-5 few TRBV6-1
CAISEPKHFNQPQHF TRBJ1-5 few TRBV10-3
CASSLWGGRTKWNTEAFF TRBJ1-1 few TRBV28
CASSLGPPYSNQPQHF TRBJ1-5 . TRBV27
CASSIRIDTEAFF TRBJ1-1 many TRBV7-2
CASRLEGVPYGYTF TRBJ1-2 few TRBV7-9
CASSSGTGIGAFF TRBJ1-1 many TRBV7-8
CASRSPVGDTGELFF TRBJ2-2 few TRBV6-2/TRBV6-3
CAISETAGTGMNTEAFF TRBJ1-1 . TRBV10-3
CASTEDRGVLYTQYF TRBJ2-3 . TRBV2
CASQGASGTTGELFF TRBJ2-2 few TRBV6-5
CASSSQGVPYEQYF TRBJ2-7 few TRBV12-3/TRBV12-4